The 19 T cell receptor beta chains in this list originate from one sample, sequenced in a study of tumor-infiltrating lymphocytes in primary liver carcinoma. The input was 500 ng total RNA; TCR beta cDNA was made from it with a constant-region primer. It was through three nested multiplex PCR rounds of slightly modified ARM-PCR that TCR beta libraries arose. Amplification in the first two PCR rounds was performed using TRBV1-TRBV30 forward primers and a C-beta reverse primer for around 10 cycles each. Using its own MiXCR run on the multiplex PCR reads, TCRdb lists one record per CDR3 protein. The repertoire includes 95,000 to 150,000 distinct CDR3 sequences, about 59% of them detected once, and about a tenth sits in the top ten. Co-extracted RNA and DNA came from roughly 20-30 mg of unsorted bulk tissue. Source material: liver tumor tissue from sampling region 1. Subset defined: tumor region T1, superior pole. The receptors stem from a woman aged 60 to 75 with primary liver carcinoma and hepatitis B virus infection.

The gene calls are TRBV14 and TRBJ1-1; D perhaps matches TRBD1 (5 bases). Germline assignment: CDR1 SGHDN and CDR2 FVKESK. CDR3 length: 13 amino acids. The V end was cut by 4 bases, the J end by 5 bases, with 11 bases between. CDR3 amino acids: CASSLTEGTEAFF. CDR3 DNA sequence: TGTGCCAGCAGCCTTACCGAGGGGACTGAAGCTTTCTTT.

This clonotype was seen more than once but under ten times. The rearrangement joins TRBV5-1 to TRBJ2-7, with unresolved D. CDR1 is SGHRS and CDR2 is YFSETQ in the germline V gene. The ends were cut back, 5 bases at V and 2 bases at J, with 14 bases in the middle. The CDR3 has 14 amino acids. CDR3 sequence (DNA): TGCGCCAGCAGACCCAGGCCAGACCCCTACGAGCAGTACTTC. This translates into CASRPRPDPYEQYF.

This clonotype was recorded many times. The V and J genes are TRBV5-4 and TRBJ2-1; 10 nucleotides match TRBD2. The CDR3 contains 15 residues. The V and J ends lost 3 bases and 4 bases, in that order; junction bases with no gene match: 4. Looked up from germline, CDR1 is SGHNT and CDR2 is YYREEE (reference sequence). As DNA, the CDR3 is TGTGCCAGCAGCTCCGGGACTAGCGAGTACAATGAGCAGTTCTTC. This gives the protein CASSSGTSEYNEQFF.

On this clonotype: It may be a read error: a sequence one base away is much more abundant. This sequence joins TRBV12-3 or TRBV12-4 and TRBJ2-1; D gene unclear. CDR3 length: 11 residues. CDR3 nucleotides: TGTGCCGGCAGTCAAAACAATGAGCAGTTCTTC. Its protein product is CAGSQNNEQFF.

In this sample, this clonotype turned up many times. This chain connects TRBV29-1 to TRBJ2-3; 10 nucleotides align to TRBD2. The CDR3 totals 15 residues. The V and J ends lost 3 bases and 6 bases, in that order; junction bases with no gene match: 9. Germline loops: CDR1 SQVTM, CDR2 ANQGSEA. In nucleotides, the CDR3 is TGCAGCGTTGAGGATAGCGGGAGGTCGCTGGATACGCAGTATTTT. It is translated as CSVEDSGRSLDTQYF.

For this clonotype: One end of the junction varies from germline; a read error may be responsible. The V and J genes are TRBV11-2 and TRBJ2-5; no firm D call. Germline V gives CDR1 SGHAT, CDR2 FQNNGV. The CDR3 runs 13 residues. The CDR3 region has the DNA TGTGTCAGCAGTTTAGGGCTAGGAGAGACCCAGTACTTC. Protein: CVSSLGLGETQYF.

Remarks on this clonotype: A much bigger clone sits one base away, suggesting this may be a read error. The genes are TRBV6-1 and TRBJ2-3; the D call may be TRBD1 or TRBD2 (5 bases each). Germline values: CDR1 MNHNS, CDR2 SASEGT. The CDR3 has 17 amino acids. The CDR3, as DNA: TGTGCCAGCAGTGAATCCGTTGGCAGGGACCCCACAGATACGCGGTATTTT. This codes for CASSESVGRDPTDTRYF.

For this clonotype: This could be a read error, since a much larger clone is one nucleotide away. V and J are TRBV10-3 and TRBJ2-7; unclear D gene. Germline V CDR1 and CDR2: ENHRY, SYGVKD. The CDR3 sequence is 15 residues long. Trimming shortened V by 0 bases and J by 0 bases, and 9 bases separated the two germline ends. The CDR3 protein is CAISESRWSSYEQYF. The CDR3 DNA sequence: TGTGCCATCAGTGAGTCCCGCTGGAGCTCCTACGAGCAGTACTTC.

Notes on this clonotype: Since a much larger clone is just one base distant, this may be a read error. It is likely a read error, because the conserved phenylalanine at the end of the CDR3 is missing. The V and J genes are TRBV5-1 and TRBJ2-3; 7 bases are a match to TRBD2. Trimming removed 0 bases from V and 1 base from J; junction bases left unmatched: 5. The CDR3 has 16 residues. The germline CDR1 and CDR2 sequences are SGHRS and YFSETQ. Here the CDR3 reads CASSLGGGGGTDTQYV. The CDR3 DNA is TGCGCCAGCAGCTTGGGCGGGGGAGGCGGCACAGATACGCAGTATGTT.

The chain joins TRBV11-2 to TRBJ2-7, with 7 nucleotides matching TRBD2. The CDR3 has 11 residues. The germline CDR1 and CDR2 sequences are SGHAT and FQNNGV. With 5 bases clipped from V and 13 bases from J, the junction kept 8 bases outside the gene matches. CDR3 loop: CASSPGGTYYF. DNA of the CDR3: TGTGCCAGCAGCCCCGGGGGGACCTACTACTTC.

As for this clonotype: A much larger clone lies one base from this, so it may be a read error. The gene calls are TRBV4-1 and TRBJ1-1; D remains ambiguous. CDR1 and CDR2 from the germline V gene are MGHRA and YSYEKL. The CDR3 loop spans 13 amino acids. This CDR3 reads CAISPREHTEAFF. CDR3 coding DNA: TGCGCCATCAGCCCCCGGGAACACACTGAAGCTTTCTTT.

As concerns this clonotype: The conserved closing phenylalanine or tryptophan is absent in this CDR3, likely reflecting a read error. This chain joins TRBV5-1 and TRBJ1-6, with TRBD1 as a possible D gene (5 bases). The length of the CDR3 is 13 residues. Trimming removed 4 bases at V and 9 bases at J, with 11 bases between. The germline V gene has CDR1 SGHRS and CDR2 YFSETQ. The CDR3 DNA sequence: TGCGCCAGCAGCCTCCGGACATCTTCACCCCTCCACATT. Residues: CASSLRTSSPLHI.

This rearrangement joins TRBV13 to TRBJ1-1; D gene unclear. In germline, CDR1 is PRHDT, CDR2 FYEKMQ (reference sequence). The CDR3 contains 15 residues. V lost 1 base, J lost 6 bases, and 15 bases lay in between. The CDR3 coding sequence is TGTGCCAGCAGCTTAGTGCTGGGGTCGGGCGCTGAAGCTTTCTTT. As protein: CASSLVLGSGAEAFF.

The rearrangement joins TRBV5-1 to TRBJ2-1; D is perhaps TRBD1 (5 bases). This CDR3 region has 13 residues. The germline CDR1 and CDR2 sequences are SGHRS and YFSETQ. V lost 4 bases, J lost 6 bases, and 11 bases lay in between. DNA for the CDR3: TGCGCCAGCAGCCCAGACAGTTGCAATGAGCAGTTCTTC. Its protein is CASSPDSCNEQFF. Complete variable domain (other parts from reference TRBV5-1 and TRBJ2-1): KAGVTQTPRYLIKTRGQQVTLSCSPISGHRSVSWYQQTPGQGLQFLFEYFSETQRNKGNFPGRFSGRQFSNSRSEMNVSTLELGDSALYLCASSPDSCNEQFFGPGTRLTVL.

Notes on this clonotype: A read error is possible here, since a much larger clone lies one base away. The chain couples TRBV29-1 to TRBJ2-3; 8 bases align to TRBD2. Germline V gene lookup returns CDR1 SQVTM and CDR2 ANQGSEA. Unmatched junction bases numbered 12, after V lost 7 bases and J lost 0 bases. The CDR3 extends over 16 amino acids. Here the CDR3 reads CSAWGKASGSTDTQYF. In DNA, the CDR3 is TGCAGCGCGTGGGGTAAGGCTAGCGGGAGCACAGATACGCAGTATTTT.

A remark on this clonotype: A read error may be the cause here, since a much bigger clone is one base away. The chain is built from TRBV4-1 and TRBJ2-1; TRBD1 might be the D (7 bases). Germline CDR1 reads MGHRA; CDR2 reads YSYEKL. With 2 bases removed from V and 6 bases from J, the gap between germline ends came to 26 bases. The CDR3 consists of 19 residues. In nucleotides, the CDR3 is TGCGCCAGCAGCCAAAGAGGGGTGGGGGGACAGAGAACATTCAATGAGCAGTTCTTC. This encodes CASSQRGVGGQRTFNEQFF.

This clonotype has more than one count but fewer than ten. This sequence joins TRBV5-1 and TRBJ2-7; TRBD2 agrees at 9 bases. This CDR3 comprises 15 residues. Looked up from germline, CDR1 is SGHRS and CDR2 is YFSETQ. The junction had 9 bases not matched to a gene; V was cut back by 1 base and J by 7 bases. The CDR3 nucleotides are TGCGCCAGCAGCTTGTACCTAGCGGGACCGGAGGAGCAGTACTTC. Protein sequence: CASSLYLAGPEEQYF.

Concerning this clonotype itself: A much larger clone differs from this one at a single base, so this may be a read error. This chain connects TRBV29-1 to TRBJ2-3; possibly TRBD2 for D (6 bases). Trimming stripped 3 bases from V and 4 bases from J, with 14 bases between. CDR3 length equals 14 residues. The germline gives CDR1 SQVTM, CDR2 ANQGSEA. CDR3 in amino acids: CSVDNAGMADTQYF. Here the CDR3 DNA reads TGCAGCGTTGACAACGCGGGAATGGCAGATACGCAGTATTTT.

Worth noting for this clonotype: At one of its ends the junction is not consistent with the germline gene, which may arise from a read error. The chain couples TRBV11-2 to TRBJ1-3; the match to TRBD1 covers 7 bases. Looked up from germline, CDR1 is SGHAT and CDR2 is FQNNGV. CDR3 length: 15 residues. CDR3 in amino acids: CASSITGASGNTTYF. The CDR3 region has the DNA TGTGCCAGCAGCATAACAGGGGCATCTGGAAACACCACATATTTT.